This T cell receptor (beta chain) derives from a study of OX40 agonist ivuxolimab in advanced cancers. Profiled with immunoSEQ multiplex PCR; TCRdb holds only in-frame clones, not every one. The sample has about 79,000 clones, just under 95% seen once. Germline V CDR1 and CDR2: SGHTA, FQGTGA. This CDR3 is built from 14 residues. J was trimmed by 8 bases and V by 4 bases; bases with no gene match: 4. Blood sampling was done at baseline, cycle 4 day 1, and cycle 7 day 1. The chain joins TRBV7-3 to TRBJ1-6, with 8 bases identical to TRBD1. The sample was CD4+ or CD8+ T cells sorted from blood, taken in a trial of the OX40 agonist ivuxolimab. The receptor was derived from an adult with an advanced solid tumor such as melanoma, head and neck, liver or kidney cancer. The CDR3 reads CASSWGQEDSPLHF. The DNA for the CDR3 is TGTGCCAGCAGCTGGGGACAGGAGGATTCACCCCTCCACTTT.